This is a list of T cell receptor beta chains from one sample in a study of T cell responses to AZD1222 COVID-19 vaccine. Profiling relied on immunoSEQ multiplex PCR, and the TCRdb table lists in-frame clones only, not all of them. Among roughly 84,000 clones listed, roughly 85% were seen once. The source was peripheral blood, collected 28 days after the second AZD1222 dose. These receptors were obtained from an adult who received the AZD1222 COVID-19 vaccine. Each CDR3 is given without its conserved first and last residue. Fields, in order: V gene, J gene, CDR3 protein.

v_gene: TRBV20-1
j_gene: TRBJ1-2
CDR3aa: SASVRNYGYT

v_gene: TRBV4-3
j_gene: TRBJ1-5
CDR3aa: ASSQARGVDQPQH

v_gene: TRBV20-1
j_gene: TRBJ1-1
CDR3aa: SAKKGTEAF

v_gene: TRBV20-1
j_gene: TRBJ1-1
CDR3aa: SASLGFWHTEAF

v_gene: TRBV7-8
j_gene: TRBJ2-3
CDR3aa: ASGAPGLITQY

v_gene: TRBV10-1
j_gene: TRBJ1-2
CDR3aa: ASSESMGYGYT

v_gene: TRBV5-1
j_gene: TRBJ1-1
CDR3aa: ASSLLGQGPEAF

v_gene: TRBV12-3/TRBV12-4
j_gene: TRBJ1-1
CDR3aa: ASSSTPSEAF

v_gene: TRBV6-2/TRBV6-3
j_gene: TRBJ1-1
CDR3aa: ASSYSSMTEAF

v_gene: TRBV5-1
j_gene: TRBJ2-1
CDR3aa: ASRGTEYNEQF

v_gene: TRBV11-2
j_gene: TRBJ1-1
CDR3aa: ASSLRGQGLSSEAF

v_gene: TRBV7-9
j_gene: TRBJ1-1
CDR3aa: ASRWTGGNTEAF

v_gene: TRBV3-1/TRBV3-2
j_gene: TRBJ2-3
CDR3aa: ASSQVTDTQY

v_gene: TRBV6-5
j_gene: TRBJ2-3
CDR3aa: ASSRVLADTQY

v_gene: TRBV13
j_gene: TRBJ2-5
CDR3aa: ASSGRLAGGRETQY

v_gene: TRBV5-1
j_gene: TRBJ1-1
CDR3aa: ASSLLLMNTEAF